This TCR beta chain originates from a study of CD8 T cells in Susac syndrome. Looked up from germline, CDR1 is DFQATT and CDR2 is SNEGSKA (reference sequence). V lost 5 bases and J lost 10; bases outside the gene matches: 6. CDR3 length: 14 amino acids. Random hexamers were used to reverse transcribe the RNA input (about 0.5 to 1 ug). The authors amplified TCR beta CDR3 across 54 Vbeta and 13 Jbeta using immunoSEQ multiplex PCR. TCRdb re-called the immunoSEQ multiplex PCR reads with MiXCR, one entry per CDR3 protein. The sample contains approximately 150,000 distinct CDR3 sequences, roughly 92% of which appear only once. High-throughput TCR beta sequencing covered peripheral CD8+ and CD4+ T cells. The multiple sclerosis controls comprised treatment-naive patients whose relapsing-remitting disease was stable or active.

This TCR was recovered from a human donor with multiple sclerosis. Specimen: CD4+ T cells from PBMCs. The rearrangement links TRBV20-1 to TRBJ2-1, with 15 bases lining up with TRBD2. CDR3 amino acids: CSAGGLAGGFEQFF. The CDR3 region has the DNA TGCAGTGCTGGGGGACTAGCGGGAGGATTCGAGCAGTTCTTC.